One sample yielded the 17 T cell receptor beta chains listed below, sequenced in a study of T cells in Graves' hyperthyroidism and ophthalmopathy. It was RNA transcripts that yielded the amplified TCR beta CDR3 regions. HTBI primers were used for first-round RT-PCR of the TCR CDR3. TCRdb re-derived calls from the multiplex PCR reads in MiXCR, one entry per CDR3 protein. Counted here are over 700,000 distinct CDR3 sequences, around 40% occurring once; the ten biggest clones make up around 31%. Sequencing was performed on blood. The receptors derive from a middle-aged woman with Graves' hyperthyroidism.

This clonotype was detected ten times or more. This chain connects TRBV20-1 to TRBJ1-6; 9 bases agree with TRBD1. Trimming removed 0 bases from V and 14 bases from J; junction bases left unmatched: 8. This CDR3 is 14 amino acids long. Germline assignment: CDR1 DFQATT and CDR2 SNEGSKA (reference sequence). The CDR3 sequence: CSAREMGQGRALHF. CDR3 DNA sequence: TGCAGTGCTAGAGAGATGGGACAGGGAAGGGCCCTCCACTTT.

This clonotype was picked up many times. The chain combines TRBV7-2 with TRBJ2-5; weak D call: TRBD2 (7 bases). Germline CDR1 reads SGHTA; CDR2 reads FQGNSA. Trimming left V 5 bases short and J 2 bases short, with 18 bases between. The length of the CDR3 is 16 residues. The CDR3 DNA reads TGTGCCAGCAGCCCCTCTGGGGGGGGGCGGCAAGAGACCCAGTACTTC. This encodes CASSPSGGGRQETQYF.

The chain couples TRBV28 to TRBJ1-5, with 8 nucleotides matching TRBD1. Germline V lookup: CDR1 MDHEN, CDR2 SYDVKM. This CDR3 spans 18 amino acids. J gave up 7 bases and V 1 base, and 15 bases lay outside the gene matches. The CDR3 DNA is TGTGCCAGCAGTTTATCCACTTCGGACAGGGCCATACGACAGCCCCAGCATTTT. Translated: CASSLSTSDRAIRQPQHF.

A note on this clonotype: A junction boundary mismatches the germline segment, possibly from a read error. The chain has TRBV2 and TRBJ2-6, with TRBD1 identical over 7 bases. Germline V gene sequence: CDR1 SNHLY, CDR2 FYNNEI. This CDR3 has 15 residues. The CDR3, as DNA: TGTACCAGCAGTGAACAGGGGTACGGGGCCAACGTCCTGACTTTC. Protein sequence: CTSSEQGYGANVLTF.

This clonotype was counted between two and nine times. The rearrangement links TRBV12-3 or TRBV12-4 to TRBJ2-7; D not resolved. This CDR3 has 15 amino acids. Trimming removed 4 bases at V and 0 bases at J, with 13 bases between. The chain's CDR3 is CASSSKDGHSYEQYF. The CDR3 DNA is TGTGCCAGCAGTTCAAAGGACGGGCACTCCTACGAGCAGTACTTC.

In its sample, this clonotype was seen many times. The V call is TRBV25-1, the J call TRBJ1-2, with no clear D. The CDR3 runs to 11 residues. The V end was cut by 1 base, the J end by 5 bases, with 2 bases between. Germline V gene data show CDR1 as MGHDK and CDR2 as SYGVNS. CDR3 in DNA: TGTGCCAGCAGTGAATTGTATGGCTACACCTTC. Its translation: CASSELYGYTF.

The chain links TRBV7-9 to TRBJ2-5; 14 bases align to TRBD2. The J segment lost 4 bases and the V segment lost 1 base, leaving 5 bases of the junction unmatched. Germline CDR1 is SEHNR and CDR2 is FQNEAQ (reference sequence). There are 17 residues in the CDR3. CDR3 sequence reads: CASSLGGGLAGAETQYF. CDR3 nucleotide sequence: TGTGCCAGCAGCTTAGGGGGGGGACTAGCGGGAGCAGAGACCCAGTACTTC.

This clonotype showed up many times. The chain joins TRBV9 to TRBJ2-6; D ambiguous. V was pared by 3 bases and J by 2 bases, with 15 bases between. The germline V gene has CDR1 SGDLS and CDR2 YYNGEE. The CDR3 sequence is 17 residues long. The CDR3 sequence: CASSGRTVNTGANVLTF. Written as DNA, the CDR3 is TGTGCCAGCAGCGGTCGGACGGTTAACACTGGGGCCAACGTCCTGACTTTC.

The chain employs TRBV19 and TRBJ2-2; 7 positions agree with TRBD1. With V trimmed by 4 bases and J by 4 bases, 12 bases remained unmatched. The CDR3 sequence is 17 residues long. Germline V CDR1 and CDR2: LNHDA, SQIVND (reference sequence). CDR3 bases: TGTGCCAGTAGTAAGCGCCCGGGACAGAGATTCACCGGGGAGCTGTTTTTT. Residues: CASSKRPGQRFTGELFF.

In this sample, this clonotype turned up many times. The chain uses TRBV15 and TRBJ1-6; D ambiguous. The CDR3 sequence is 15 residues long. V was cut by 1 base and J by 8 bases, with 12 bases left in between. The germline gives CDR1 LNHNV, CDR2 YYDKDF (reference sequence). The CDR3 region is CATSRGSMRDSPLHF. CDR3 in DNA: TGTGCCACCAGCAGAGGGAGCATGAGGGATTCACCCCTCCACTTT.

This clonotype was counted a few times. The chain links TRBV7-9 to TRBJ1-4, with D possibly matching TRBD1 (5 bases). This CDR3 is built from 14 residues. CDR1 and CDR2 from the germline V gene are SEHNR and FQNEAQ (reference sequence). V dropped 3 bases and J dropped 7 bases, with 12 bases sitting between them. This CDR3 reads CASSFKGMSEKLFF. The CDR3 DNA reads as TGTGCCAGCAGCTTTAAGGGGATGAGTGAAAAACTGTTTTTT.

This clonotype was recorded a few times. The chain employs TRBV27 and TRBJ1-6; D is undetermined. The germline V gene encodes CDR1 MNHEY and CDR2 SMNVEV (reference sequence). V lost 8 bases, J lost 8 bases, and 13 bases lay in between. This CDR3 contains 13 residues. The DNA for the CDR3 is TGTGCCAGCCGACGGGATGCCGATTCACCCCTCCACTTT. This encodes CASRRDADSPLHF.

This clonotype was seen a few times. The genes are TRBV7-9 and TRBJ2-7; 7 bases fit TRBD2. With V trimmed by 5 bases and J by 2 bases, 9 bases remained unmatched. CDR1 and CDR2 (germline): SEHNR, FQNEAQ (reference sequence). This CDR3 region has 15 residues. Written as DNA, the CDR3 is TGTGCCAGCAGCCCGGGGGGACGACTTACCTACGAGCAGTACTTC. Translating it yields CASSPGGRLTYEQYF.

The sample holds many counts of this clonotype. V and J are TRBV10-3 and TRBJ1-1; D not certain. This CDR3 has 14 amino acids. Germline CDR1 is ENHRY and CDR2 is SYGVKD. Trimming stripped 2 bases from V and 5 bases from J, with 12 bases between. The CDR3 loop reads CAISEVTAGTEAFF. CDR3 coding DNA: TGTGCCATCAGTGAGGTGACCGCGGGGACTGAAGCTTTCTTT.

V gene TRBV6-5 combines with J gene TRBJ1-3, with 7 bases identical to TRBD1. Germline loops: CDR1 MNHEY, CDR2 SVGAGI. This CDR3 is built from 11 residues. After removal of 6 bases from V and 7 bases from J, the junction contained 0 bases not matched to a gene. Here the CDR3 DNA reads TGTGCCAGCAGGGGACAGAACACCATATATTTT. Protein product: CASRGQNTIYF.

V gene TRBV6-2 or TRBV6-3 combines with J gene TRBJ1-1; D is unresolved. Trimming removed 2 bases from V and 3 bases from J, with 10 bases in between. Germline values: CDR1 MNHEY, CDR2 SVGEGT. This CDR3 comprises 14 residues. The DNA of the CDR3 is TGTGCCAGCAGTTACCCCTATGAAGACACTGAAGCTTTCTTT. As protein: CASSYPYEDTEAFF.

This sequence joins TRBV28 and TRBJ2-7; 10 positions agree with TRBD2. There are 13 residues in the CDR3. Germline CDR1 and CDR2: MDHEN and SYDVKM. V lost 8 bases to trimming and J lost 6 bases; unmatched junction nucleotides: 7. CDR3 protein: CASGLAGGSEQYF. In nucleotides, the CDR3 is TGTGCCAGCGGATTAGCGGGAGGAAGCGAGCAGTACTTC.